The clone carrying this T cell receptor beta chain was seen a few times. Its matching antigen is unknown. One entry per CDR3 protein results from TCRdb running MiXCR on the 5' RACE reads. This table holds hundreds of thousands of distinct CDR3 sequences, about a sixth found once. Germline V gene data show CDR1 as SNHLY and CDR2 as FYNNEI. This CDR3 has 11 amino acids. The V end was cut by 2 bases, the J end by 15 bases, with 11 bases between. This entry comes from a study of T-cell memory formation after mild COVID-19. Study observations and caveats: Pre-infection memory already had some responding clones, implying cross-reactive memory joined.

Sample: PBMCs or a T cell subset sorted from them (not recorded which). The V and J genes are TRBV2 and TRBJ1-5; D is possibly TRBD1 (5 bases). The sequence was collected from an adult woman who had mild COVID-19 (a few samples of this study predate the infection). Cell type and time point are not known. The CDR3 protein is CASSEMGGLHF. In DNA form, the CDR3 reads TGTGCCAGCAGTGAAATGGGGGGACTGCATTTT.